One and the same sample provided the 5 T cell receptor beta chains below, sequenced in a study of OX40 agonist ivuxolimab in advanced cancers. This table comes from immunoSEQ multiplex PCR, and its TCRdb copy is limited to in-frame clones, with some not included. This table holds under 90,000 clones, approximately 85% found once. The sequencing used CD4+ or CD8+ T cells sorted from blood, collected in a trial of the OX40 agonist ivuxolimab. The receptors come from an adult with an advanced solid tumor such as melanoma, head and neck, liver or kidney cancer.

V usage is TRBV7-6 and J usage is TRBJ2-1; no reliable D call. Per germline, CDR1 SGHVS and CDR2 FNYEAQ. The CDR3 runs to 15 residues. V lost 5 bases and J 0 bases, leaving 11 bases between the germline ends. CDR3 bases: TGTGCCAGCAGCACAACGCACAGCTCCTACAATGAGCAGTTCTTC. Its translation is CASSTTHSSYNEQFF.

The rearrangement joins TRBV5-1 to TRBJ2-3, with 9 bases lining up with TRBD2. The CDR3 totals 14 residues. Germline trimming cut 7 bases from V and 4 bases from J; bases unmatched to any gene: 7. CDR1 is SGHRS and CDR2 is YFSETQ in the germline V gene. The CDR3 DNA reads as TGCGCCAGCTCAGGGACTAGCAGCCCAGATACGCAGTATTTT. It codes for CASSGTSSPDTQYF.

V usage is TRBV5-1 and J usage is TRBJ1-3; no reliable D call. CDR3 length equals 16 residues. V lost 0 bases to trimming and J lost 0 bases, with 10 bases between them. CDR1 and CDR2 (germline): SGHRS, YFSETQ. The CDR3 bases are TGCGCCAGCAGCTTGGCCCCGTCTGACTCTGGAAACACCATATATTTT. Translation: CASSLAPSDSGNTIYF. The variable domain in full, with the rest retrieved from reference TRBV5-1 and TRBJ1-3, is KAGVTQTPRYLIKTRGQQVTLSCSPISGHRSVSWYQQTPGQGLQFLFEYFSETQRNKGNFPGRFSGRQFSNSRSEMNVSTLELGDSALYLCASSLAPSDSGNTIYFGEGSWLTVV.

This clone has just one count. The V gene is TRBV29-1, the J gene TRBJ1-6, with D hard to call. The CDR3 runs to 13 residues. Germline V gene data show CDR1 as SQVTM and CDR2 as ANQGSEA. Between the trimmed V and J ends, which lost 7 bases and 5 bases, there was a span of 12 bases. CDR3 DNA sequence: TGCAGCGGCCGGGCCTCAAATAATTCACCCCTCCACTTT. Protein: CSGRASNNSPLHF.

The rearrangement joins TRBV4-1 to TRBJ1-5, with D hard to call. Germline values: CDR1 MGHRA, CDR2 YSYEKL. The CDR3 runs 14 residues. V shed 4 bases and J shed 4 bases, with 11 bases lying between them. The CDR3, as DNA: TGCGCCAGCAGCCCTTTTGGAGGGAATCAGCCCCAGCATTTT. Amino acid sequence: CASSPFGGNQPQHF.